The rows below give T cell receptor beta chains drawn from one sample of a study of a mutant IDH1 vaccine in newly diagnosed glioma. These TCRs are of unknown antigen specificity. The method was immunoSEQ multiplex PCR; TCRdb's version includes in-frame clones alone and lacks a portion of them. Of approximately 66,000 clones in the sample, under 90% were seen once. The input for sequencing was PBMCs, taken from a glioma patient whose treatment included an IDH1 peptide vaccine. These receptors were taken from a man aged 30-40 years with glioma. Each CDR3 is given with its conserved first and last residue.

v_call: TRBV2; j_call: TRBJ2-5; cdr3_aa: CASSGGRGQGETQYF
v_call: TRBV9; j_call: TRBJ2-2; cdr3_aa: CASSVGGGANTGELFF
v_call: TRBV27; j_call: TRBJ2-7; cdr3_aa: CASTGGAQEQYF
v_call: TRBV29-1; j_call: TRBJ2-7; cdr3_aa: CSARTGTTYEQYF
v_call: TRBV7-6; j_call: TRBJ2-1; cdr3_aa: CASSSGLALYNEQFF
v_call: TRBV28; j_call: TRBJ1-5; cdr3_aa: CASSLFNQPQHF
v_call: TRBV10-3; j_call: TRBJ2-1; cdr3_aa: CAISDPSYGMVDEQFF
v_call: TRBV5-1; j_call: TRBJ2-3; cdr3_aa: CASSVAATSGRTDTQYF
v_call: TRBV6-6; j_call: TRBJ2-2; cdr3_aa: CASSTGRTGELFF
v_call: TRBV10-2; j_call: TRBJ1-1; cdr3_aa: CASSERLPRVTEAFF
v_call: TRBV5-1; j_call: TRBJ2-2; cdr3_aa: CASSPRLDSQNTGELFF
v_call: TRBV6-1; j_call: TRBJ1-4; cdr3_aa: CASSEFKGVEKLFF
v_call: TRBV7-9; j_call: TRBJ2-2; cdr3_aa: CASTLMSSGTGELFF
v_call: TRBV13; j_call: TRBJ2-2; cdr3_aa: CASSPTPRTSSGELFF
v_call: TRBV28; j_call: TRBJ2-3; cdr3_aa: CASTLPGGTQYF
v_call: TRBV5-1; j_call: TRBJ2-1; cdr3_aa: CASSSRQGATNYNEQFF
v_call: TRBV13; j_call: TRBJ2-2; cdr3_aa: CASSLGGRGTGELFF
v_call: TRBV4-2; j_call: TRBJ2-3; cdr3_aa: CASSQEKGGGSTDTQYF
v_call: TRBV27; j_call: TRBJ1-1; cdr3_aa: CASSRVNTDRVTAEAFF
v_call: TRBV10-2; j_call: TRBJ2-5; cdr3_aa: CASSVYSKETQYF
v_call: TRBV15; j_call: TRBJ1-2; cdr3_aa: CATSSPGQGMGGYTF
v_call: TRBV19; j_call: TRBJ2-7; cdr3_aa: CASSSMAYEQYF
v_call: TRBV19; j_call: TRBJ2-7; cdr3_aa: CASSIDDSDSYEQYF
v_call: TRBV11-2; j_call: TRBJ1-4; cdr3_aa: CASSAAGGREDEKLFF
v_call: TRBV7-6; j_call: TRBJ2-7; cdr3_aa: CASSLSSSGSYEQYF
v_call: TRBV6-1; j_call: TRBJ2-7; cdr3_aa: CASSEAWGRYEQYF
v_call: TRBV5-1; j_call: TRBJ1-4; cdr3_aa: CASSTTGGFEKLFF
v_call: TRBV27; j_call: TRBJ1-4; cdr3_aa: CASSNDRRNEKLFF
v_call: TRBV7-9; j_call: TRBJ1-1; cdr3_aa: CASRRVTTEAFF
v_call: TRBV7-9; j_call: TRBJ2-7; cdr3_aa: CASSIGQGASYEQYF
v_call: TRBV19; j_call: TRBJ2-1; cdr3_aa: CASSQGTKHNEQFF
v_call: TRBV4-1; j_call: TRBJ1-1; cdr3_aa: CASSQVEGMGAFF
v_call: TRBV11-2; j_call: TRBJ2-5; cdr3_aa: CASSLSGTVYQETQYF
v_call: TRBV28; j_call: TRBJ2-2; cdr3_aa: CASSFGFVIPGLAQPGELFF
v_call: TRBV28; j_call: TRBJ2-1; cdr3_aa: CASSLYQRTYNEQFF
v_call: TRBV4-1; j_call: TRBJ1-2; cdr3_aa: CASSQEGGAYYGYTF
v_call: TRBV29-1; j_call: TRBJ1-1; cdr3_aa: CSVQKSSATEAFF
v_call: TRBV6-5; j_call: TRBJ2-1; cdr3_aa: CASSYSSDRDYDEQFF
v_call: TRBV6-1; j_call: TRBJ1-1; cdr3_aa: CASISLIPNTEAFF
v_call: TRBV9; j_call: TRBJ2-7; cdr3_aa: CASRPSGGEFYEQYF
v_call: TRBV5-1; j_call: TRBJ2-1; cdr3_aa: CASSPNPGTGYEQFF